These 29 T cell receptor beta chains were all obtained from the same sample, sequenced in a study of blood T cell repertoires in COVID-19. TCRdb keeps only in-frame clones here, not all; method: immunoSEQ multiplex PCR. This table has 95,000 to 100,000 clones, about 89% appearing once. The sequencing input was peripheral blood. These receptors came from a man aged 50 to 59 with acute or convalescent COVID-19.

A single count supports this clone. V gene TRBV2 combines with J gene TRBJ2-1, with 14 bases that match TRBD2. Trimming took 0 bases from V and 4 from J; bases not matched to a gene: 5. Germline V gives CDR1 SNHLY, CDR2 FYNNEI. The CDR3 length is 18 residues. The CDR3 region has the DNA TGTGCCAGCAGTGAAGCGACTAGCGGGGGGGCACTTTACAATGAGCAGTTCTTC. This encodes CASSEATSGGALYNEQFF.

The chain recombines TRBV4-2 with TRBJ1-2, with a tentative D call TRBD1 (5 bases). CDR1 is LGHNA, CDR2 YNFKEQ, per germline. The CDR3 spans 17 residues. V shed 1 base and J shed 2 bases, with 17 bases lying between them. CDR3 bases: TGTGCCAGCAGCCAAGGATCCACGACAGCTTACAACTATGGCTACACCTTC. Its translation is CASSQGSTTAYNYGYTF.

The chain carries TRBV5-8 and TRBJ1-5, with 11 bases aligning to TRBD1. Trimming cost V 4 bases and J 6 bases; bases outside gene matches: 3. Germline CDR1 reads SGHTS; CDR2 reads YDEGEE. The CDR3 is 14 amino acids. CDR3 DNA: TGTGCCAGCAGCCGGGACAGGGGGGTTCAGCCCCAGCATTTT. Encoded protein: CASSRDRGVQPQHF.

V gene TRBV7-2 combines with J gene TRBJ1-5, with a tentative D call TRBD1 (5 bases). V dropped 2 bases and J dropped 3 bases, with 11 bases sitting between them. The CDR3 runs to 15 residues. Germline V gene sequence: CDR1 SGHTA, CDR2 FQGNSA. The CDR3 sequence: CASSLQGTNNQPQHF. CDR3 coding DNA: TGTGCCAGCAGCTTACAGGGCACAAACAATCAGCCCCAGCATTTT. Drawing the rest from reference TRBV7-2 and TRBJ1-5, the complete variable domain is GAGVSQSPSNKVTEKGKDVELRCDPISGHTALYWYRQSLGQGLEFLIYFQGNSAPDKSGLPSDRFSAERTGGSVSTLTIQRTQQEDSAVYLCASSLQGTNNQPQHFGDGTRLSIL.

V is TRBV6-2 or TRBV6-3 and J is TRBJ1-5; D possibly corresponds to TRBD1 (5 bases). Trimming removed 5 bases from V and 5 bases from J, with 10 bases in between. CDR1 MNHEY and CDR2 SVGEGT come from the germline V gene. CDR3 length: 13 residues. CDR3 residues: CASSRGTDQPQHF. DNA of the CDR3: TGTGCCAGCAGTAGGGGTACCGATCAGCCCCAGCATTTT.

J is TRBJ2-1 and V is TRBV13, with D perhaps matching TRBD1 (5 bases). The V gene lost 0 bases and the J gene lost 8 bases, with 11 bases spanning the gap. Germline CDR1 is PRHDT and CDR2 is FYEKMQ (reference sequence). This CDR3 spans 14 amino acids. In DNA, the CDR3 is TGTGCCAGCAGCTTAGGTGGGGCGCTCCATGAGCAGTTCTTC. It is translated as CASSLGGALHEQFF.

As regards this clone: Relative to the germline gene, one junction end is altered; a read error may explain this. The chain employs TRBV6-5 and TRBJ1-5; the D gene is possibly TRBD1 (5 bases). Germline V gene sequence: CDR1 MNHEY, CDR2 SVGAGI. This CDR3 spans 14 amino acids. Here the CDR3 DNA reads TGTGCCAGCGTTGGGGTTAGGGGCAATCAGCCTCAGCATTTT. Residues: CASVGVRGNQPQHF.

The J gene is TRBJ2-7, the V gene TRBV6-5; D is perhaps TRBD1 (5 bases). Trimming left V 0 bases short and J 4 bases short, with 13 bases between. Germline loops: CDR1 MNHEY, CDR2 SVGAGI. The CDR3 covers 15 residues. CDR3 region: CASSYSSAGKYEQYF. The CDR3 bases are TGTGCCAGCAGTTACTCGAGTGCAGGGAAGTACGAGCAGTACTTC.

The chain is built from TRBV7-8 and TRBJ1-2; a possible D gene is TRBD1 (5 bases). The germline CDR1 and CDR2 sequences are SGHVS and FQNEAQ. V was shortened by 5 bases and J by 8 bases, with 24 bases between the two germline ends. The CDR3 consists of 16 residues. The CDR3 here is CASSQHSLGSGAGYTF. CDR3 nucleotides: TGTGCCAGCAGCCAACACTCCCTGGGATCTGGGGCAGGCTACACCTTC.

V is TRBV5-6 and J is TRBJ2-5, with D possibly matching TRBD2 (5 bases). The V gene lost 0 bases and the J gene lost 1 base, with 10 bases spanning the gap. Germline values: CDR1 SGHDT, CDR2 YYEEEE. The CDR3 totals 15 residues. DNA of the CDR3: TGTGCCAGCAGCTTGGCGAGGGCCCCCCAAGAGACCCAGTACTTC. Amino acid sequence: CASSLARAPQETQYF.

This clone was picked up one time. The rearrangement joins TRBV7-2 to TRBJ2-7; D gene ambiguous. Germline V gene sequence: CDR1 SGHTA, CDR2 FQGNSA. V was cut by 0 bases and J by 6 bases, with 9 bases left in between. The CDR3 runs to 13 residues. Here the CDR3 reads CASSLASYAEQYF. CDR3 nucleotide sequence: TGTGCCAGCAGCTTAGCGAGTTATGCCGAGCAGTACTTC.

CDR3 amino acids: CASSFYTGSSLNSPLHF. CDR3 DNA: TGTGCCAGCAGCTTCTATACGGGATCCTCCCTTAATTCACCCCTCCACTTT. The V gene is TRBV7-2, the J gene TRBJ1-6; D is unclear. Trimming took 3 bases from V and 6 from J, leaving 18 bases between them. Germline V lookup: CDR1 SGHTA, CDR2 FQGNSA. The CDR3 is 17 amino acids.

The DNA of the CDR3 is TGTGCCAGCAGCCAAGACGTACAGGGGAATGCTGGCTACACCTTC. This sequence encodes CASSQDVQGNAGYTF. V is TRBV3-1 (or the pseudogene TRBV3-2) and J is TRBJ1-2; 7 bases map to TRBD1. The CDR3 length is 15 residues. Germline trimming cut 0 bases from V and 7 bases from J; bases unmatched to any gene: 8. Germline CDR1 and CDR2: LGHDT and YNNKEL (reference sequence).

The V and J genes are TRBV2 and TRBJ1-6, with D possibly being TRBD1 (6 bases). V shed 8 bases and J shed 6 bases, with 14 bases lying between them. Germline loops: CDR1 SNHLY, CDR2 FYNNEI. This CDR3 comprises 14 residues. In DNA, the CDR3 is TGTGCCAGCCAAGGACAGACGCTTAATTCACCCCTCCACTTT. Translated: CASQGQTLNSPLHF.

The chain is built from TRBV7-9 and TRBJ1-3, with D maybe TRBD1 (5 bases). This CDR3 region has 15 residues. Germline values: CDR1 SEHNR, CDR2 FQNEAQ (reference sequence). V was cut by 1 base and J by 1 base, with 8 bases left in between. CDR3 sequence (DNA): TGTGCCAGCAGCTTAGGGACAAATTCTGGAAACACCATATATTTT. Translation: CASSLGTNSGNTIYF.

This chain connects TRBV5-1 to TRBJ1-1; 9 bases align to TRBD1. The CDR3 has 14 amino acids. J lost 4 bases, V lost 4 bases, and 5 bases had no gene match. The germline CDR1 and CDR2 sequences are SGHRS and YFSETQ. As DNA, the CDR3 is TGCGCCAGCAGCCGGGGACAGGGAATCACTGAAGCTTTCTTT. The encoded protein is CASSRGQGITEAFF.

V and J are TRBV7-9 and TRBJ1-1; 8 nucleotides agree with TRBD1. The CDR3 totals 14 residues. Looked up from germline, CDR1 is SEHNR and CDR2 is FQNEAQ (reference sequence). Trimming took 4 bases from V and 7 from J; bases not matched to a gene: 8. The CDR3 spells CASSYQDRDNEAFF. CDR3 nucleotides: TGTGCCAGCAGCTATCAGGACAGGGATAATGAAGCTTTCTTT.

The J gene is TRBJ1-1, the V gene TRBV2, with 7 bases that match TRBD1. The V gene's germline CDR1 is SNHLY and CDR2 FYNNEI. V was clipped by 4 bases and J by 8 bases; unmatched bases: 10. CDR3 length: 14 amino acids. The DNA of the CDR3 is TGTGCCAGCAGTGTCCCACAGGGGAAAGCGGAAGCTTTCTTT. Its translation: CASSVPQGKAEAFF.

The chain recombines TRBV7-2 with TRBJ2-3; D is unresolved. The germline V gene encodes CDR1 SGHTA and CDR2 FQGNSA. This CDR3 has 15 residues. The V and J ends lost 0 bases and 0 bases respectively, with 7 bases between them. The CDR3 DNA is TGTGCCAGCAGCTTAGCGCTAACTAGCACAGATACGCAGTATTTT. Encoded protein: CASSLALTSTDTQYF.

The chain's CDR3 is CASSSLGTGANVLTF. The CDR3 DNA reads TGTGCCAGCAGCTCCCTCGGTACTGGGGCCAACGTCCTGACTTTC. The rearrangement uses TRBV6-6 and TRBJ2-6, with D uncertain. Trimming pared 6 bases from V and 2 bases from J, leaving 11 bases between. This CDR3 is built from 15 residues. The germline gives CDR1 MNHNY, CDR2 SVGAGI (reference sequence).

The gene calls are TRBV28 and TRBJ1-2, with 8 bases aligning to TRBD1. Trimming took 4 bases from V and 6 from J; bases not matched to a gene: 7. The CDR3 extends over 14 amino acids. Germline V gene lookup returns CDR1 MDHEN and CDR2 SYDVKM. CDR3 bases: TGTGCCAGCAGTTCCCCGGACAGGGTTCATGGCTACACCTTC. Translated: CASSSPDRVHGYTF.

The chain is built from TRBV2 and TRBJ1-4; D is uncertain. Trimming removed 11 bases from V and 5 bases from J, with 21 bases in between. The CDR3 totals 15 residues. Germline lookup yields CDR1 SNHLY and CDR2 FYNNEI. The CDR3 DNA reads TGTGCCTCCAGGACTAGCCGGGTTGCAAATGAAAAACTGTTTTTT. This encodes CASRTSRVANEKLFF.

The rearrangement links TRBV11-3 to TRBJ2-4; D call uncertain. This CDR3 has 17 amino acids. Germline lookup yields CDR1 SGHNT and CDR2 YENEEA. Trimming left V 1 base short and J 0 bases short, with 13 bases between. DNA for the CDR3: TGTGCCAGCAGCTTAGGACGGTCACTATCAGCCAAAAACATTCAGTACTTC. This translates into CASSLGRSLSAKNIQYF.

This chain connects TRBV7-2 to TRBJ1-1; 8 nucleotides match TRBD1. The V gene's germline CDR1 is SGHTA and CDR2 FQGNSA. Trimming at V came to 5 bases and at J to 5 bases, leaving 7 bases not matched to a gene. This CDR3 has 14 amino acids. This CDR3 reads CASSGRTGSTEAFF. The DNA of the CDR3 is TGTGCCAGCAGCGGCAGGACAGGGAGTACTGAAGCTTTCTTT.

This sequence joins TRBV2 and TRBJ2-2; the D gene is possibly TRBD2 (6 bases). Germline V gene data show CDR1 as SNHLY and CDR2 as FYNNEI. V was shortened by 8 bases and J by 0 bases, with 16 bases between the two germline ends. The length of the CDR3 is 16 residues. This CDR3 reads CASRERGFANTGELFF. In DNA form, the CDR3 reads TGTGCCAGCCGAGAACGGGGGTTCGCGAACACCGGGGAGCTGTTTTTT.

This chain joins TRBV5-6 and TRBJ2-3, with 8 nucleotides matching TRBD1. V shed 5 bases, J shed 3 bases, and the junction held 8 bases outside the gene matches. CDR1 and CDR2 (germline): SGHDT, YYEEEE. CDR3 length equals 15 residues. CDR3 loop: CASSDPGQATDTQYF. For the CDR3, the DNA is TGTGCCAGCAGTGACCCGGGACAGGCTACAGATACGCAGTATTTT.

J is TRBJ2-3 and V is TRBV12-5; D perhaps matches TRBD2 (5 bases). From germline, CDR1 is LGHNT and CDR2 FRNRAP. V was cut by 0 bases and J by 4 bases, with 11 bases left in between. The CDR3 consists of 15 residues. DNA for the CDR3: TGTGCTAGTGGTTTGGTAGGTAGAGGGTCAGATACGCAGTATTTT. Translated: CASGLVGRGSDTQYF. Looking up the rest from reference TRBV12-5 and TRBJ2-3 gives the full variable domain: DARVTQTPRHKVTEMGQEVTMRCQPILGHNTVFWYRQTMMQGLELLAYFRNRAPLDDSGMPKDRFSAEMPDATLATLKIQPSEPRDSAVYFCASGLVGRGSDTQYFGPGTRLTVL.

The CDR3 here is CASSPPGQGRFYEQYF. CDR3 DNA sequence: TGTGCCAGCTCACCCCCGGGACAGGGCCGTTTCTACGAGCAGTACTTC. The chain has TRBV18 and TRBJ2-7; TRBD1 aligns across 9 bases. In germline, CDR1 is KGHSH, CDR2 LQKENI. Trimming cost V 3 bases and J 3 bases; bases outside gene matches: 9. The CDR3 has 16 residues.

This chain uses TRBV7-3 with TRBJ1-6; TRBD1 matches at 12 bases. Trimming cost V 4 bases and J 10 bases; bases outside gene matches: 2. The CDR3 is 14 amino acids. The V gene's germline CDR1 is SGHTA and CDR2 FQGTGA. As DNA, the CDR3 is TGTGCCAGCAGCTCCGGGACAGGGGGCTCACCCCTCCACTTT. Protein sequence: CASSSGTGGSPLHF.